The 29 T cell receptor beta chains in this list originate from one sample, sequenced in a study of OX40 agonist ivuxolimab in advanced cancers. Libraries were prepared by immunoSEQ multiplex PCR; TCRdb keeps only in-frame clonotypes and omits some of them. The repertoire includes around 85,000 clones, roughly 89% of them detected once, and 1.5% to 2% sits in the top ten. The specimen was CD4+ or CD8+ T cells sorted from blood, collected in a trial of the OX40 agonist ivuxolimab. The origin of the receptors is an adult with an advanced solid tumor such as melanoma, head and neck, liver or kidney cancer.

The rearrangement uses TRBV18 and TRBJ2-2; the D is unclear. V lost 2 bases, J lost 2 bases, and 6 bases lay in between. CDR3 size: 14 residues. Per the germline V gene, CDR1 is KGHSH and CDR2 is LQKENI. CDR3 coding DNA: TGTGCCAGCTCACCAAAGCGAAACACCGGGGAGCTGTTTTTT. It yields the protein CASSPKRNTGELFF.

V gene TRBV7-9 combines with J gene TRBJ1-2; 9 bases are shared with TRBD1. Germline loops: CDR1 SEHNR, CDR2 FQNEAQ (reference sequence). The CDR3 runs to 13 residues. Trimming took 7 bases from V and 2 from J; bases not matched to a gene: 2. The CDR3 is CASTTGGNYGYTF. The DNA for the CDR3 is TGTGCCAGCACTACAGGGGGCAACTATGGCTACACCTTC.

V and J are TRBV5-4 and TRBJ1-2; 8 bases map to TRBD1. V shed 2 bases and J 6 bases; nucleotides not matched to a gene: 3. This CDR3 contains 13 residues. In germline, CDR1 is SGHNT, CDR2 YYREEE (reference sequence). The CDR3 loop is CASSFSGGNGYTF. CDR3 sequence (DNA): TGTGCCAGCAGCTTTTCAGGGGGCAATGGCTACACCTTC. The variable domain in full, completed from reference TRBV5-4 and TRBJ1-2, reads ETGVTQSPTHLIKTRGQQVTLRCSSQSGHNTVSWYQQALGQGPQFIFQYYREEENGRGNFPPRFSGLQFPNYSSELNVNALELDDSALYLCASSFSGGNGYTFGSGTRLTVV.

This chain links TRBV7-9 with TRBJ2-2, with 7 positions matching TRBD1. CDR1 and CDR2 from the germline V gene are SEHNR and FQNEAQ (reference sequence). With V trimmed by 3 bases and J by 0 bases, 4 bases remained unmatched. The CDR3 length is 16 residues. CDR3 DNA sequence: TGTGCCAGCAGCTTCACAGGGGCTACGAACACCGGGGAGCTGTTTTTT. Amino acids: CASSFTGATNTGELFF. Based on the CDR3 plus reference TRBV7-9 and TRBJ2-2, the full variable domain is DTGVSQNPRHKITKRGQNVTFRCDPISEHNRLYWYRQTLGQGPEFLTYFQNEAQLEKSRLLSDRFSAERPKGSFSTLEIQRTEQGDSAMYLCASSFTGATNTGELFFGEGSRLTVL.

This clone was recorded once. The gene calls are TRBV21-1 and TRBJ2-7; the table's D call, TRBD2, has no DNA check behind it. TRBV21-1 is flagged as a pseudogene. This CDR3 has 16 amino acids. In DNA, the CDR3 is TGTGCCAGCAGCAAAGGGGTGACTAGCGGTCCCTACGAGCAGTACTTC. This gives the protein CASSKGVTSGPYEQYF.

The chain has TRBV2 and TRBJ1-3, with no clear D. This CDR3 region has 15 residues. Deletions cut 8 bases from V and 3 bases from J, with 17 bases between. Germline assignment: CDR1 SNHLY and CDR2 FYNNEI. Here the CDR3 reads CASAFQSGGGNTIYF. As DNA, the CDR3 is TGTGCCAGCGCGTTTCAGTCAGGAGGTGGAAACACCATATATTTT.

The chain links TRBV18 to TRBJ1-2, with D perhaps matching TRBD1 (6 bases). Germline-derived CDR1 and CDR2 are KGHSH and LQKENI. The CDR3 sequence is 16 residues long. The germline V and J ends were trimmed by 0 bases and 5 bases, with 16 bases remaining between them. The CDR3 DNA sequence: TGTGCCAGCTCACCACCGATAGCCCGGGGGCCGTATGGCTACACCTTC. Protein product: CASSPPIARGPYGYTF. The variable domain in full, with the rest retrieved from reference TRBV18 and TRBJ1-2, is NAGVMQNPRHLVRRRGQEARLRCSPMKGHSHVYWYRQLPEEGLKFMVYLQKENIIDESGMPKERFSAEFPKEGPSILRIQQVVRGDSAAYFCASSPPIARGPYGYTFGSGTRLTVV.

V usage is TRBV11-2 and J usage is TRBJ2-5, with TRBD1 matching 8 bases. The germline CDR1 and CDR2 sequences are SGHAT and FQNNGV. V trimming: 4 bases; J trimming: 3 bases; junction bases outside the gene matches: 7. The CDR3 runs to 15 residues. CDR3 sequence (DNA): TGTGCCAGCAGCTCAGGACAGGGTAAAGAAGAGACCCAGTACTTC. This gives the protein CASSSGQGKEETQYF.

This chain uses TRBV5-4 with TRBJ2-7; D call uncertain. Trimming removed 3 bases at V and 3 bases at J, with 13 bases between. The CDR3 is made up of 14 amino acids. Germline-derived CDR1 and CDR2 are SGHNT and YYREEE (reference sequence). CDR3 protein: CASSSGPLFYEQYF. DNA of the CDR3: TGTGCCAGCAGCTCCGGACCGCTATTCTACGAGCAGTACTTC.

This chain uses TRBV5-1 with TRBJ2-3; TRBD1 might be the D (6 bases). This CDR3 has 15 residues. Trimming left V 1 base short and J 4 bases short, with 13 bases between. Germline CDR1 reads SGHRS; CDR2 reads YFSETQ. CDR3 sequence (DNA): TGCGCCAGCAGCTTGAGGGCAGGGGCGTCAGATACGCAGTATTTT. Amino acid sequence: CASSLRAGASDTQYF. The variable domain in full, completed from reference TRBV5-1 and TRBJ2-3, reads KAGVTQTPRYLIKTRGQQVTLSCSPISGHRSVSWYQQTPGQGLQFLFEYFSETQRNKGNFPGRFSGRQFSNSRSEMNVSTLELGDSALYLCASSLRAGASDTQYFGPGTRLTVL.

J is TRBJ2-7 and V is TRBV27; 10 bases fit TRBD1. The length of the CDR3 is 16 residues. Germline CDR1 is MNHEY and CDR2 is SMNVEV (reference sequence). The V and J ends lost 6 bases and 0 bases, in that order; junction bases with no gene match: 8. The CDR3 DNA is TGTGCCAGCAGGGCCTCGACAGGGGGCCGCTCCTACGAGCAGTACTTC. Its translation: CASRASTGGRSYEQYF.

The chain couples TRBV2 to TRBJ1-5; D ambiguous. Germline loops: CDR1 SNHLY, CDR2 FYNNEI. V was pared by 3 bases and J by 3 bases, with 12 bases between. The CDR3 runs to 15 residues. CDR3 coding DNA: TGTGCCAGCAGTGATTTGGGGTATGTCAATCAGCCCCAGCATTTT. This encodes CASSDLGYVNQPQHF. The full variable domain, its missing parts supplied by reference TRBV2 and TRBJ1-5, is EPEVTQTPSHQVTQMGQEVILRCVPISNHLYFYWYRQILGQKVEFLVSFYNNEISEKSEIFDDQFSVERPDGSNFTLKIRSTKLEDSAMYFCASSDLGYVNQPQHFGDGTRLSIL.

The rearrangement uses TRBV4-2 and TRBJ2-1; 8 bases line up with TRBD2. Losses at the gene ends were 0 bases for V and 0 bases for J; bases not matched to a gene: 10. Germline V CDR1 and CDR2: LGHNA, YNFKEQ. CDR3 size: 19 residues. The chain's CDR3 is CASSQDPSTSVFSYNEQFF. The CDR3 bases are TGTGCCAGCAGCCAAGACCCCTCGACTAGCGTCTTCTCCTACAATGAGCAGTTCTTC.

This clone was found once. The chain joins TRBV11-2 to TRBJ1-4; D is perhaps TRBD1 (5 bases). This CDR3 has 14 amino acids. V lost 4 bases to trimming and J lost 7 bases, with 13 bases between them. CDR1 is SGHAT, CDR2 FQNNGV, per germline. CDR3 residues: CASSSGGAPEKLFF. As DNA, the CDR3 is TGTGCCAGCAGCTCGGGCGGGGCTCCTGAAAAACTGTTTTTT.

V is TRBV30 and J is TRBJ2-1; the D gene is possibly TRBD2 (6 bases). Germline V gene lookup returns CDR1 GTSNPN and CDR2 SVGIG (reference sequence). The V end lost 1 base, the J end lost 5 bases, and 15 bases lay between the germline ends. CDR3 size: 15 residues. The CDR3 nucleotides are TGTGCCTGGAGTGGGCTGGCGGGACTGAACAATGAGCAGTTCTTC. This gives the protein CAWSGLAGLNNEQFF.

The chain combines TRBV16 with TRBJ2-3; D might be TRBD1 (6 bases). Per the germline V gene, CDR1 is KGHSY and CDR2 is FQNENV. Trimming shortened V by 4 bases and J by 6 bases, and 17 bases separated the two germline ends. The CDR3 loop spans 15 amino acids. As DNA, the CDR3 is TGTGCCAGCAGCCGAATAGGGACGACAGGCGATACGCAGTATTTT. It codes for CASSRIGTTGDTQYF.

This sequence joins TRBV28 and TRBJ2-2; tentatively, D is TRBD2 (5 bases). V lost 3 bases to trimming and J lost 5 bases, with 13 bases between them. The CDR3 is made up of 15 amino acids. Germline V gene data show CDR1 as MDHEN and CDR2 as SYDVKM. The CDR3 reads CASSLAGRVTGELFF. The DNA for the CDR3 is TGTGCCAGCAGTTTGGCGGGTAGGGTAACCGGGGAGCTGTTTTTT.

V is TRBV6-5 and J is TRBJ2-2; 7 bases align to TRBD2. Germline assignment: CDR1 MNHEY and CDR2 SVGAGI. This CDR3 has 14 amino acids. V lost 7 bases and J lost 5; bases outside the gene matches: 7. The CDR3 sequence: CASIPGGGTGELFF. In DNA form, the CDR3 reads TGTGCCAGCATTCCCGGGGGAGGGACCGGGGAGCTGTTTTTT.

In its sample, this clone was seen once. The rearrangement uses TRBV7-2 and TRBJ1-1, with D unresolved. CDR3 length: 12 residues. V was pared by 2 bases and J by 8 bases, with 9 bases between. Looked up from germline, CDR1 is SGHTA and CDR2 is FQGNSA. The CDR3 DNA follows: TGTGCCAGCAGCTTAAAGGTGGGAGAAGCTTTCTTT. Its protein is CASSLKVGEAFF.

V is TRBV4-1 and J is TRBJ1-4, with 7 bases aligning to TRBD1. This CDR3 region has 14 residues. Unmatched junction bases numbered 9, after V lost 8 bases and J lost 6 bases. The V gene's germline CDR1 is MGHRA and CDR2 YSYEKL. DNA of the CDR3: TGCGCCAGCCGCCGGACAGGAGGGGATGAAAAACTGTTTTTT. Encoded protein: CASRRTGGDEKLFF.

V and J are TRBV2 and TRBJ2-7; maybe TRBD2 (5 bases). Germline CDR1 reads SNHLY; CDR2 reads FYNNEI. Trimming removed 0 bases from V and 3 bases from J, with 21 bases in between. The CDR3 covers 18 residues. DNA for the CDR3: TGTGCCAGCAGTGAAGCGCCCCTTCGAGCGGAAGCCCTCTACGAGCAGTACTTC. Protein sequence: CASSEAPLRAEALYEQYF.

This chain connects TRBV28 to TRBJ2-7; 9 bases are shared with TRBD2. J lost 3 bases, V lost 3 bases, and 6 bases had no gene match. Germline V gene sequence: CDR1 MDHEN, CDR2 SYDVKM. The CDR3 sequence is 15 residues long. The CDR3 reads CASSFGLAGLYEQYF. As DNA, the CDR3 is TGTGCCAGCAGTTTTGGCCTAGCGGGACTCTACGAGCAGTACTTC.

The chain links TRBV28 to TRBJ2-2; D unresolved. Germline CDR1 is MDHEN and CDR2 is SYDVKM. Deletions cut 2 bases from V and 6 bases from J, with 7 bases between. There are 13 residues in the CDR3. Here the CDR3 reads CASSLPPPGELFF. The CDR3, as DNA: TGTGCCAGCAGTTTACCTCCCCCCGGGGAGCTGTTTTTT.

CDR3 protein: CASSLRLGTGDTQYF. The DNA for the CDR3 is TGTGCCAGCAGCTTACGGTTGGGGACGGGAGATACGCAGTATTTT. This chain connects TRBV7-2 to TRBJ2-3; perhaps D is TRBD1 or TRBD2 (5 bases each). The germline V gene has CDR1 SGHTA and CDR2 FQGNSA. CDR3 size: 15 residues. V was cut by 2 bases and J by 5 bases, with 14 bases left in between.

The chain joins TRBV7-2 to TRBJ2-2; D might be TRBD1 (8 bases). The CDR3 length is 15 residues. CDR1 and CDR2 (germline): SGHTA, FQGNSA. V was trimmed by 5 bases and J by 5 bases, leaving 15 bases between them. CDR3 amino acids: CASSLGQGGTGELFF. The CDR3, as DNA: TGTGCCAGCAGCCTCGGACAGGGAGGGACCGGGGAGCTGTTTTTT.

V is TRBV14 and J is TRBJ1-4, with a tentative D call TRBD1 (5 bases). This CDR3 has 15 amino acids. Trimming pared 3 bases from V and 3 bases from J, leaving 11 bases between. Germline assignment: CDR1 SGHDN and CDR2 FVKESK. The CDR3 protein is CASSHRQLANEKLFF. The CDR3 DNA sequence: TGTGCCAGCAGCCATCGACAGTTGGCTAATGAAAAACTGTTTTTT.

The chain couples TRBV27 to TRBJ2-3; D uncertain. CDR3 size: 12 residues. The germline gives CDR1 MNHEY, CDR2 SMNVEV (reference sequence). The ends were cut back, 6 bases at V and 1 base at J, with 5 bases in the middle. CDR3 region: CASSPGTDTQYF. Here the CDR3 DNA reads TGTGCCAGCAGCCCTGGCACAGATACGCAGTATTTT.

J is TRBJ2-5 and V is TRBV23-1; D is undetermined. TRBV23-1 is labeled an ORF, and its function is uncertain. The CDR3 sequence is 13 residues long. V gave up 0 bases and J gave up 5 bases, with 7 bases separating them. CDR3: CASSQSSRETQYF. In DNA form, the CDR3 reads TGCGCCAGCAGTCAATCATCCCGGGAGACCCAGTACTTC.

This clone was seen only a few times. This sequence joins TRBV13 and TRBJ2-7; no reliable D call. V was pared by 6 bases and J by 2 bases, with 11 bases between. The germline V gene encodes CDR1 PRHDT and CDR2 FYEKMQ (reference sequence). This CDR3 has 13 amino acids. As DNA, the CDR3 is TGTGCCAGCAGTCGCAGGCGAGCCTACGAGCAGTACTTC. Translation: CASSRRRAYEQYF.